These T cell receptor beta chains were read from a single sample in a study of molecular identifiers for immune sequencing clone quantification. TCRdb re-called the PCR reads with MiXCR, one entry per CDR3 protein. The repertoire holds about 640,000 distinct CDR3 sequences, around 20% seen once, with 0.85% to 0.9% in the top ten. Sequencing was performed on naive CD8+ T cells from blood, with Jurkat cell RNA spiked in. The receptors shown here come from a human donor in good health. Some libraries in this study had Jurkat cell RNA spiked in. The CDR3 runs from the conserved cysteine through the conserved F or W. The order of the fields is clone size, J gene, V gene, D gene, CDR3 DNA, CDR3 protein. The D gene is left open where the match is weak. Size is stated for part of the rows, as once, few or many counts, or as a class when the clone is expanded.

abundance: .
j_gene: TRBJ2-1
v_gene: TRBV12-3/TRBV12-4
d_gene: TRBD2
CDR3nt: TGTGCCAGCAGTTCGGGACTAGCTCGTTTCAATGAGCAGTTCTTC
CDR3aa: CASSSGLARFNEQFF

abundance: many
j_gene: TRBJ2-1
v_gene: TRBV24-1
d_gene: TRBD2
CDR3nt: TGTGCCACCAGTGATGCCATACTAGCGGGAGGGCCCGGGTCGGTGAGAAATGAGCAGTTCTTC
CDR3aa: CATSDAILAGGPGSVRNEQFF

abundance: many
j_gene: TRBJ2-1
v_gene: TRBV29-1
d_gene: TRBD2
CDR3nt: TGCAGCTATAGCGGGGGGTCCTACAATGAGCAGTTCTTC
CDR3aa: CSYSGGSYNEQFF

abundance: many
j_gene: TRBJ2-2
v_gene: TRBV28
d_gene: .
CDR3nt: TGTGCCAGCAGTCCTATCCAACTTAGTAGATCAACCGGGGAGCTGTTTTTT
CDR3aa: CASSPIQLSRSTGELFF

abundance: few
j_gene: TRBJ1-2
v_gene: TRBV12-3/TRBV12-4
d_gene: TRBD1
CDR3nt: TGTGCCAGCAGTCCGGGAGAGGGGGCTACCTATGGCTACACCTTC
CDR3aa: CASSPGEGATYGYTF

abundance: few
j_gene: TRBJ1-5
v_gene: TRBV6-2/TRBV6-3
d_gene: .
CDR3nt: TGTGCCAGCAGTTGGTCCTTTACAGGGTATAGCAATCAGCCCCAGCATTTT
CDR3aa: CASSWSFTGYSNQPQHF

abundance: many
j_gene: TRBJ2-2
v_gene: TRBV4-1
d_gene: .
CDR3nt: TGCGCCAGCAGCCAAGACGCCATTAGGGCCGGGGAGCTGTTTTTT
CDR3aa: CASSQDAIRAGELFF

abundance: .
j_gene: TRBJ2-2
v_gene: TRBV5-5
d_gene: TRBD2
CDR3nt: TGTGCCAGCAGCTTTAGCGGGAGGATGGCCGGGGAGCTGTTTTTT
CDR3aa: CASSFSGRMAGELFF

abundance: many
j_gene: TRBJ2-6
v_gene: TRBV4-2
d_gene: .
CDR3nt: TGTGCCAGCAGCCCTAGCCGGGTCTGGGCCAACGTCCTGACTTTC
CDR3aa: CASSPSRVWANVLTF

abundance: once
j_gene: TRBJ2-4
v_gene: TRBV5-1
d_gene: .
CDR3nt: TGCGCCAGCAGCTTGGCCGGGAGCTCCTACAATGAGCAGTACTTC
CDR3aa: CASSLAGSSYNEQYF